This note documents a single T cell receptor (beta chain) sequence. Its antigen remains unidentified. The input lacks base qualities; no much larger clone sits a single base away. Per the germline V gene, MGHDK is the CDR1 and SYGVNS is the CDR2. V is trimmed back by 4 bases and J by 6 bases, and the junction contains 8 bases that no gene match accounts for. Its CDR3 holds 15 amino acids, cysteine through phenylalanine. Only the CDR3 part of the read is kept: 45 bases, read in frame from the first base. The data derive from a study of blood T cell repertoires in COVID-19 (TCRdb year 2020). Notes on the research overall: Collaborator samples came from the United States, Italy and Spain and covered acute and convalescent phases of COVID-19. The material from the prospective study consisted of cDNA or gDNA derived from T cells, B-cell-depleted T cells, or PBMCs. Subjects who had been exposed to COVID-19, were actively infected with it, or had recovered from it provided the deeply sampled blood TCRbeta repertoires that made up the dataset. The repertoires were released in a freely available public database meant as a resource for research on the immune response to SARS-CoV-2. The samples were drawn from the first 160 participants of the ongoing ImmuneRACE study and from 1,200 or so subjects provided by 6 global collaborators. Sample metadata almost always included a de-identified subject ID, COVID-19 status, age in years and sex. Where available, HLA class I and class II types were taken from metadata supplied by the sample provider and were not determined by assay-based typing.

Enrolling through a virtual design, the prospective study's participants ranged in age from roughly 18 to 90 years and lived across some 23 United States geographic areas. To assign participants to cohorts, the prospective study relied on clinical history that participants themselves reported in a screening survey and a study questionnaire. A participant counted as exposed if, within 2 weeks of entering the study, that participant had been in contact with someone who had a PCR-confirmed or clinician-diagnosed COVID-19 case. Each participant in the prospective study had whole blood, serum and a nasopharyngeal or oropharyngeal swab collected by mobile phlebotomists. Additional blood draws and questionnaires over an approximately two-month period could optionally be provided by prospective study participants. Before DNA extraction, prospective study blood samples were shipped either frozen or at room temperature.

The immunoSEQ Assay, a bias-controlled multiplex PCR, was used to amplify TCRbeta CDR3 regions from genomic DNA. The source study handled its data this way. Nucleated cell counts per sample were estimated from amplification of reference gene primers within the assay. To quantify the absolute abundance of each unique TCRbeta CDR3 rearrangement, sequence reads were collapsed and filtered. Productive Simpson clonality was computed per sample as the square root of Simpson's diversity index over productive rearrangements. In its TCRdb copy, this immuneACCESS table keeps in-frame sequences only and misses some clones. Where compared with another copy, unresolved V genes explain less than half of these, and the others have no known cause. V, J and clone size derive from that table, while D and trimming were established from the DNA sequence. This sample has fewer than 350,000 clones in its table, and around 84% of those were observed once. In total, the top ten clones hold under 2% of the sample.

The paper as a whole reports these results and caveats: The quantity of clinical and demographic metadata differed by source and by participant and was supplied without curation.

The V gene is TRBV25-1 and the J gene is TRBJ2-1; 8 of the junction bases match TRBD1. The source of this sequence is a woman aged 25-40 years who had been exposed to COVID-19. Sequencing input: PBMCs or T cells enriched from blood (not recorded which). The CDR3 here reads CASSVLDRALNEQFF. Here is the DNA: TGTGCCAGCAGTGTTTTGGACAGGGCCCTCAATGAGCAGTTCTTC.